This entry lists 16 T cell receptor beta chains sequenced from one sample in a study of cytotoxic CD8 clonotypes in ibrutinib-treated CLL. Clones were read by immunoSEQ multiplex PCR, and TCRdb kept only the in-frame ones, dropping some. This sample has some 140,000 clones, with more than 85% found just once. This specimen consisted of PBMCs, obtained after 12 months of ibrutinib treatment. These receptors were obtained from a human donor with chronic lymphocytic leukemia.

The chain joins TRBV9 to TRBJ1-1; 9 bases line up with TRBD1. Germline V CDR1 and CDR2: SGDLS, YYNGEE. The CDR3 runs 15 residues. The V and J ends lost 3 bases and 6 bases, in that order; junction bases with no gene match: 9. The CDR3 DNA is TGTGCCAGCAGCGGCCCGGGACAGGGAGGACCTGAAGCTTTCTTT. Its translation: CASSGPGQGGPEAFF.

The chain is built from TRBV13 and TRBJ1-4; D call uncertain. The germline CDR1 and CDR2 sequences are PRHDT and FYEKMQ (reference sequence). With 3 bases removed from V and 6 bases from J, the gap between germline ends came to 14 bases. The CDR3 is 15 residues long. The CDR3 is CASSFSKALYEKLFF. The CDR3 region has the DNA TGTGCCAGCAGCTTCTCAAAAGCTCTATATGAAAAACTGTTTTTT.

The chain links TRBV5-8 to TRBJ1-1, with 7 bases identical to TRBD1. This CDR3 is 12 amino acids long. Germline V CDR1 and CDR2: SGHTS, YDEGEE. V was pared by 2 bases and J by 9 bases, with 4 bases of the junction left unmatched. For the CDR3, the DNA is TGTGCCAGCAGCTTTGGGACAGATAAAGCTTTCTTT. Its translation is CASSFGTDKAFF.

This chain's CDR3 is CASSLQGPTSNQPQHF. The CDR3 DNA follows: TGTGCCAGCTCACTACAGGGTCCTACAAGCAATCAGCCCCAGCATTTT. The V call is TRBV18, the J call TRBJ1-5, with a possible D match to TRBD1 (6 bases). This CDR3 has 16 amino acids. Trimming left V 4 bases short and J 1 base short, with 14 bases between. Germline CDR1 and CDR2: KGHSH and LQKENI.

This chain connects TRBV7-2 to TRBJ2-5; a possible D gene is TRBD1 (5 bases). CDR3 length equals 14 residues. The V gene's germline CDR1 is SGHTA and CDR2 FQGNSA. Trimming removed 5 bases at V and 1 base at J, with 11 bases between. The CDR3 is CASSVDSTQETQYF. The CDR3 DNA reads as TGTGCCAGCAGCGTAGACAGCACCCAAGAGACCCAGTACTTC.

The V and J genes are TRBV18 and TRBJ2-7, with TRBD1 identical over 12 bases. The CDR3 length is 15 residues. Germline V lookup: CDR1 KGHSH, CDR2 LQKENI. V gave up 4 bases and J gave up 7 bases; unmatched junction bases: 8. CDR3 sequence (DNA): TGTGCCAGCTCACTCTCCGGGACAGGGGGCGGTGAGCAGTACTTC. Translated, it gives CASSLSGTGGGEQYF.

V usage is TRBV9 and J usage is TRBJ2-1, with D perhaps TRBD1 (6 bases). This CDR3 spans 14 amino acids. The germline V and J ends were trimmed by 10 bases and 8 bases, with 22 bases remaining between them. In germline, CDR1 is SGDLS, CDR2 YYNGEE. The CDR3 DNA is TGTGCCTCGTCACTAGTAGGGGGACCCGATGAGCAGTTCTTC. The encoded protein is CASSLVGGPDEQFF.

The CDR3 bases are TGTGCCAGCAGCACCGGACTAGCGGCACCAAACGATGAGCAGTTCTTC. Residues: CASSTGLAAPNDEQFF. The rearrangement joins TRBV7-8 to TRBJ2-1; 10 nucleotides match TRBD2. This CDR3 is built from 16 residues. Germline CDR1 reads SGHVS; CDR2 reads FQNEAQ. V shed 5 bases and J 8 bases; nucleotides not matched to a gene: 12.

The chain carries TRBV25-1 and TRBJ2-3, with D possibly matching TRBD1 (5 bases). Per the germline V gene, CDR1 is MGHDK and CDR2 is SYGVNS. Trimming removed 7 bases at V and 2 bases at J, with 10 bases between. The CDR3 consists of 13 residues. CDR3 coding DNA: TGTGCCAGCAACTCAGGGCACACAGATACGCAGTATTTT. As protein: CASNSGHTDTQYF.

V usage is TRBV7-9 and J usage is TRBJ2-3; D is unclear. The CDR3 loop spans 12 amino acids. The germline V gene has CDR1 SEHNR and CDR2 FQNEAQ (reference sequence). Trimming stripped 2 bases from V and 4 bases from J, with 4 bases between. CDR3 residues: CASSLTPDTQYF. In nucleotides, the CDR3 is TGTGCCAGCAGCTTAACCCCAGATACGCAGTATTTT.

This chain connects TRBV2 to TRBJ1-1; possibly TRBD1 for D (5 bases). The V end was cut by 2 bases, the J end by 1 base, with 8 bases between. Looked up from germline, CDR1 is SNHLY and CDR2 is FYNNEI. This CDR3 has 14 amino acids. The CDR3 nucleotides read TGTGCCAGCAGTGAACAGGGCGGGAACACTGAAGCTTTCTTT. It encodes CASSEQGGNTEAFF.

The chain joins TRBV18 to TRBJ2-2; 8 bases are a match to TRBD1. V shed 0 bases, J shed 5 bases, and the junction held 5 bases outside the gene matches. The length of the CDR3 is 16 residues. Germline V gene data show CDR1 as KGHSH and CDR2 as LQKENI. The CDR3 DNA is TGTGCCAGCTCACCACCGCAGAACAGGGGGACCGGGGAGCTGTTTTTT. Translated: CASSPPQNRGTGELFF.

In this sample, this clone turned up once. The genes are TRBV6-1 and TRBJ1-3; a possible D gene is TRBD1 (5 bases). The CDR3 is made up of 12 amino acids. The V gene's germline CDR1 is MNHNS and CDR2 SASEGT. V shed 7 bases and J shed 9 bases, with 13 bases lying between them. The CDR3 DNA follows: TGTGCCAGCACCTGGGTGGGACCCACCATATATTTT. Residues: CASTWVGPTIYF.

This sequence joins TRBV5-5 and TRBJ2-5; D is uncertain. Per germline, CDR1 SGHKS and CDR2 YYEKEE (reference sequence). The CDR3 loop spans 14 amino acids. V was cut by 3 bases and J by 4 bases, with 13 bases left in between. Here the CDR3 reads CASSSDRWGETQYF. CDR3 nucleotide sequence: TGTGCCAGCAGCTCAGACCGATGGGGAGAGACCCAGTACTTC.

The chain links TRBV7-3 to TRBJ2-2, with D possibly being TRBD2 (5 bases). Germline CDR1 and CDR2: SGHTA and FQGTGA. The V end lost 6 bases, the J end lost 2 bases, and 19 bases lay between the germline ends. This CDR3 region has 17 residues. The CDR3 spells CASSHDSSTPNTGELFF. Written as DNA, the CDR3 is TGTGCCAGCAGTCACGACTCTAGCACACCTAACACCGGGGAGCTGTTTTTT.

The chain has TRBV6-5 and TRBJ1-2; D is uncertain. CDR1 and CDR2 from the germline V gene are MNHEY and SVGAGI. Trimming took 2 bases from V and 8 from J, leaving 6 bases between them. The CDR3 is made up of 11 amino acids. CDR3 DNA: TGTGCCAGCAGTTACGGGCACGGCTACACCTTC. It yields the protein CASSYGHGYTF.